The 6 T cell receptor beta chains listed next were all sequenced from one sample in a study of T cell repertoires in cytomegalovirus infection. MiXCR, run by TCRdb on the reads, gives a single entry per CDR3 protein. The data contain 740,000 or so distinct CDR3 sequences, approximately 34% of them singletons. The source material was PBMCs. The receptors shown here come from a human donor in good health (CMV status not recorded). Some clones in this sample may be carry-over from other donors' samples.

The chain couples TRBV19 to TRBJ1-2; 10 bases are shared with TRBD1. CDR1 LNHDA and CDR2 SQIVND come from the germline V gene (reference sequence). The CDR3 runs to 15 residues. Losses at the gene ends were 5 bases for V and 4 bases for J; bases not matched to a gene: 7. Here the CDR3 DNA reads TGTGCCAGTAGTGTCGACAGGGGGCGCGGCTATGGCTACACCTTC. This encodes CASSVDRGRGYGYTF.

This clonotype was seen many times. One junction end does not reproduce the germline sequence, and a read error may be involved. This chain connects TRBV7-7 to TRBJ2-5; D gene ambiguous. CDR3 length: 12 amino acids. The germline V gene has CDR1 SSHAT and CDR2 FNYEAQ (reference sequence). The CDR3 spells CASSPLWETQYF. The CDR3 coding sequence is TGTGCTAGCAGTCCCTTGTGGGAGACCCAGTACTTC.

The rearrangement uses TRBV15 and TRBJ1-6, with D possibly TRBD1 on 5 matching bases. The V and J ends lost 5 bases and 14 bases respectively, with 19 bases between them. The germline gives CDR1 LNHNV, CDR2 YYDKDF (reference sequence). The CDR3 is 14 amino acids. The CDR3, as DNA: TGTGCCACCAGCGCGGGACCCTCGAAGAGCACCCTCCACTTT. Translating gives CATSAGPSKSTLHF.

CDR3: CASSLRATQETQYF. The CDR3 DNA reads TGTGCCAGCAGTTTACGGGCTACGCAAGAGACCCAGTACTTC. This rearrangement joins TRBV12-3 or TRBV12-4 to TRBJ2-5; D not certain. Trimming cost V 2 bases and J 2 bases, with 9 bases left between them. The length of the CDR3 is 14 residues.

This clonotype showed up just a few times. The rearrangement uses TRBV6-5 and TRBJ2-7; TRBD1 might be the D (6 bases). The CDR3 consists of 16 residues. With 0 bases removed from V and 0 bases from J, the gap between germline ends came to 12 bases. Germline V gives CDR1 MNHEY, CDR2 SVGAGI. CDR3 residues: CASSYSVGQSSYEQYF. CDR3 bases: TGTGCCAGCAGTTACTCTGTTGGACAGAGCTCCTACGAGCAGTACTTC.

CDR3 coding DNA: TGCGCCAGCAGCCAAGAGGGTGGGATGTCCCGCACAGATACGCAGTATTTT. It specifies CASSQEGGMSRTDTQYF. This sequence joins TRBV4-1 and TRBJ2-3; D ambiguous. Germline CDR1 and CDR2: MGHRA and YSYEKL. The V end lost 0 bases, the J end lost 1 base, and 14 bases lay between the germline ends. There are 17 residues in the CDR3.